The 22 T cell receptor beta chains below were found in one sample sequenced in a study of T-cell memory formation after mild COVID-19. TCRdb fed the 5' RACE reads into MiXCR, producing one record per CDR3 protein. The sample lists about 190,000 distinct CDR3 sequences; around 20% were seen once. Sequenced: PBMCs or a T cell subset sorted from them (not recorded which). These receptors came from an adult woman who had mild COVID-19 (a few samples of this study predate the infection). Cell type and time point are not known.

This clonotype was found a few times. The chain is built from TRBV5-1 and TRBJ1-2; possible D gene TRBD1, 5 bases. Germline V gives CDR1 SGHRS, CDR2 YFSETQ. The CDR3 sequence is 15 residues long. V lost 8 bases to trimming and J lost 4 bases, with 21 bases between them. The CDR3 spells CARELQGLNRYGYTF. The CDR3 bases are TGCGCCAGGGAGCTCCAGGGTCTAAATCGCTATGGCTACACCTTC.

This clonotype was counted a few times. This rearrangement joins TRBV7-7 to TRBJ1-5; D unclear. V lost 2 bases to trimming and J lost 5 bases, with 16 bases between them. Per the germline V gene, CDR1 is SSHAT and CDR2 is FNYEAQ (reference sequence). The CDR3 spans 16 residues. CDR3 protein: CASSLTHKTTDQPQHF. In DNA, the CDR3 is TGTGCCAGCAGCTTAACCCATAAAACGACGGATCAGCCCCAGCATTTT.

V usage is TRBV12-3 or TRBV12-4 and J usage is TRBJ2-1; 8 bases match TRBD2. The CDR3 is 14 residues long. J was trimmed by 3 bases and V by 6 bases; bases with no gene match: 4. CDR3 DNA sequence: TGTGCCAGCAGCCGGGGGGGGTACTACAATGAGCAGTTCTTC. Amino acid sequence: CASSRGGYYNEQFF.

CDR3 in DNA: TGTGCCAGCAGTTTGGGAAGTAATGAGCAGTTCTTC. This sequence encodes CASSLGSNEQFF. The rearrangement joins TRBV12-3 or TRBV12-4 to TRBJ2-1, with D uncertain. The V gene lost 3 bases and the J gene lost 7 bases, with 7 bases spanning the gap. The CDR3 runs 12 residues.

V usage is TRBV24-1 and J usage is TRBJ1-5; D not resolved. Deletions cut 4 bases from V and 3 bases from J, with 12 bases between. The CDR3 length is 15 residues. The V gene's germline CDR1 is KGHDR and CDR2 SFDVKD. As DNA, the CDR3 is TGTGCCACCAGTGAGTCCCCCGGGCACAATCAGCCCCAGCATTTT. Its translation: CATSESPGHNQPQHF.

This clonotype was seen many times. This chain joins TRBV5-1 and TRBJ2-1, with D unclear. This CDR3 comprises 15 residues. Trimming stripped 5 bases from V and 0 bases from J, with 12 bases between. CDR1 is SGHRS and CDR2 is YFSETQ in the germline V gene. Written as DNA, the CDR3 is TGCGCCAGCAGGCTGACTGGAAGCTCCTACAATGAGCAGTTCTTC. Its protein is CASRLTGSSYNEQFF.

The gene calls are TRBV5-1 and TRBJ1-1, with 7 bases aligning to TRBD1. This CDR3 is 15 amino acids long. Germline CDR1 SGHRS, CDR2 YFSETQ. The V and J ends lost 3 bases and 3 bases, in that order; junction bases with no gene match: 8. The CDR3 DNA reads TGCGCCAGCAGCTCACTACAGGGGAGCGACACTGAAGCTTTCTTT. Protein sequence: CASSSLQGSDTEAFF.

This clonotype was observed a handful of times. The chain links TRBV14 to TRBJ2-2, with TRBD2 as a possible D gene (7 bases). The germline CDR1 and CDR2 sequences are SGHDN and FVKESK. This CDR3 has 16 residues. Trimming removed 0 bases from V and 5 bases from J, with 13 bases in between. The CDR3 sequence is CASSQDNGGRTGELFF. DNA for the CDR3: TGTGCCAGCAGCCAAGATAACGGGGGGCGAACCGGGGAGCTGTTTTTT.

This clonotype was counted a few times. The chain uses TRBV24-1 and TRBJ2-2, with a possible D match to TRBD2 (6 bases). CDR1 is KGHDR and CDR2 is SFDVKD in the germline V gene. The CDR3 runs to 17 residues. The V end lost 7 bases, the J end lost 6 bases, and 23 bases lay between the germline ends. In DNA, the CDR3 is TGTGCCACCAGCGACTCCACTCGCGGGAAAGGCGCCGGGGAGCTGTTTTTT. Amino acid sequence: CATSDSTRGKGAGELFF.

The chain combines TRBV7-2 with TRBJ2-7; D gene uncertain. V was shortened by 4 bases and J by 4 bases, with 17 bases between the two germline ends. The germline CDR1 and CDR2 sequences are SGHTA and FQGNSA. The CDR3 spans 15 residues. Here the CDR3 reads CASSSLGLSQYEQYF. CDR3 sequence (DNA): TGTGCCAGCAGCTCTTTAGGGCTATCGCAGTACGAGCAGTACTTC. The variable domain in full, with the rest retrieved from reference TRBV7-2 and TRBJ2-7, is GAGVSQSPSNKVTEKGKDVELRCDPISGHTALYWYRQSLGQGLEFLIYFQGNSAPDKSGLPSDRFSAERTGGSVSTLTIQRTQQEDSAVYLCASSSLGLSQYEQYFGPGTRLTVT.

The rearrangement uses TRBV7-9 and TRBJ2-7; unclear D gene. The CDR3 runs 15 residues. Germline-derived CDR1 and CDR2 are SEHNR and FQNEAQ (reference sequence). V shed 3 bases and J shed 6 bases, with 18 bases lying between them. The CDR3 spells CASSFGPLVVTEQYF. As DNA, the CDR3 is TGTGCCAGCAGCTTTGGGCCGCTAGTGGTAACCGAGCAGTACTTC.

This clonotype has a count of ten or more. The J gene is TRBJ1-6, the V gene TRBV4-2; D is uncertain. The CDR3 sequence is 18 residues long. Germline CDR1 LGHNA, CDR2 YNFKEQ. V was clipped by 3 bases and J by 0 bases, with 15 bases between them. The CDR3 DNA reads as TGTGCCAGCAGCCAGACCCAGACGAGAGTCTCCTATAATTCACCCCTCCACTTT. This sequence encodes CASSQTQTRVSYNSPLHF.

The gene calls are TRBV2 and TRBJ2-3; 11 nucleotides agree with TRBD1. The CDR3 runs 15 residues. Trimming cost V 7 bases and J 1 base; bases outside gene matches: 4. Germline loops: CDR1 SNHLY, CDR2 FYNNEI. Here the CDR3 reads CASKKGQGGTDTQYF. CDR3 DNA sequence: TGTGCCAGCAAGAAGGGACAGGGGGGCACAGATACGCAGTATTTT.

This clonotype was detected a few times. The chain has TRBV6-4 and TRBJ1-2; D not resolved. This CDR3 is built from 11 residues. The germline V gene has CDR1 MRHNA and CDR2 SNTAGT. Trimming removed 3 bases at V and 8 bases at J, with 7 bases between. In DNA, the CDR3 is TGTGCCAGCAGTGAGGGCTGGGGCTACACCTTC. It yields the protein CASSEGWGYTF.

This clonotype was seen a few times. The genes are TRBV2 and TRBJ2-7; 7 nucleotides align to TRBD1. CDR1 and CDR2 from the germline V gene are SNHLY and FYNNEI. The trim removed 0 bases at V and 13 bases at J, leaving 12 bases unmatched. The CDR3 has 14 amino acids. CDR3 bases: TGTGCCAGCAGTGAAGCCTTCCTACAAGGGGGCTTATACTTC. Residues: CASSEAFLQGGLYF.

This chain uses TRBV4-1 with TRBJ1-5; no firm D call. The CDR3 totals 15 residues. Per the germline V gene, CDR1 is MGHRA and CDR2 is YSYEKL. V dropped 0 bases and J dropped 6 bases, with 12 bases sitting between them. The DNA of the CDR3 is TGCGCCAGCAGCCAAGATACTGGGAGTGGTCAGCCCCAGCATTTT. This gives the protein CASSQDTGSGQPQHF.

This clonotype was observed many times. The chain recombines TRBV19 with TRBJ1-1; D gene unclear. CDR1 and CDR2 from the germline V gene are LNHDA and SQIVND (reference sequence). Trimming removed 1 base at V and 1 base at J, with 7 bases between. The CDR3 sequence is 14 residues long. The CDR3 is CASSIGVGNTEAFF. Here the CDR3 DNA reads TGTGCCAGTAGTATAGGTGTCGGGAACACTGAAGCTTTCTTT.

The gene calls are TRBV20-1 and TRBJ2-6, with D tentatively TRBD2 (6 bases). V lost 3 bases, J lost 0 bases, and 12 bases lay in between. The CDR3 loop spans 16 amino acids. CDR1 and CDR2 (germline): DFQATT, SNEGSKA (reference sequence). The CDR3 spells CSAREGSVSGANVLTF. DNA of the CDR3: TGCAGTGCTAGGGAGGGGTCTGTCTCTGGGGCCAACGTCCTGACTTTC.

This chain links TRBV10-2 with TRBJ2-3; possibly TRBD2 for D (6 bases). V was pared by 6 bases and J by 4 bases, with 20 bases between. The CDR3 has 16 amino acids. Per the germline V gene, CDR1 is WSHSY and CDR2 is SAAADI. DNA of the CDR3: TGCGCCAGCAGCAACCCACTAGCCCGGGGCGCAGATACGCAGTATTTT. Encoded protein: CASSNPLARGADTQYF.

V and J are TRBV9 and TRBJ2-1, with D unresolved. The CDR3 runs 14 residues. Per germline, CDR1 SGDLS and CDR2 YYNGEE. Trimming removed 7 bases at V and 6 bases at J, with 17 bases between. The CDR3 loop reads CASGSTALFNEQFF. As DNA, the CDR3 is TGTGCCAGCGGATCAACAGCACTCTTCAATGAGCAGTTCTTC.

In its sample, this clonotype was seen many times. This rearrangement joins TRBV3-1 to TRBJ2-7, with 9 bases identical to TRBD1. The CDR3 is 14 residues long. Trimming at V came to 4 bases and at J to 4 bases, leaving 5 bases not matched to a gene. Germline loops: CDR1 LGHDT, CDR2 YNNKEL (reference sequence). The DNA of the CDR3 is TGTGCCAGCAGCCGAGGGACAGGGAATTACGAGCAGTACTTC. This gives the protein CASSRGTGNYEQYF.

The rearrangement uses TRBV29-1 and TRBJ2-5; D not certain. Trimming left V 2 bases short and J 1 base short, with 8 bases between. CDR1 SQVTM and CDR2 ANQGSEA come from the germline V gene. CDR3 length: 13 amino acids. DNA of the CDR3: TGCAGCGTTGAATTTCAGAGCCAAGAGACCCAGTACTTC. It encodes CSVEFQSQETQYF.